A single sample is the source of the 18 T cell receptor beta chains below, sequenced in a study of T cell repertoires in cytomegalovirus infection. TCRdb called the reads again in MiXCR, with one record for every CDR3 protein. The profile covers some 280,000 distinct CDR3 sequences, with roughly an eighth appearing a single time and 8.8% taken by the ten largest. Material: PBMCs. The source of these receptors is a human donor in good health (CMV status not recorded). Some clones in this sample may be carry-over from other donors' samples.

The V gene is TRBV28, the J gene TRBJ2-5; TRBD2 aligns across 13 bases. CDR3 length: 15 amino acids. With 7 bases clipped from V and 5 bases from J, the junction kept 7 bases outside the gene matches. Germline V gene sequence: CDR1 MDHEN, CDR2 SYDVKM. The CDR3 here is CASNPTSGRGETQYF. The CDR3 DNA follows: TGTGCCAGCAACCCCACTAGCGGGAGGGGGGAGACCCAGTACTTC.

This clonotype has ten or more counts. V is TRBV12-3 or TRBV12-4 and J is TRBJ2-2; TRBD2 matches at 8 bases. V dropped 6 bases and J dropped 0; count of bases not matched to a gene: 3. This CDR3 region has 15 residues. The CDR3 reads CASRLAGTNTGELFF. CDR3 nucleotides: TGTGCCAGCAGGCTAGCGGGCACGAACACCGGGGAGCTGTTTTTT.

In its sample, this clonotype was seen many times. The chain carries TRBV7-2 and TRBJ2-3; 11 bases are shared with TRBD2. J gave up 2 bases and V 5 bases, and 9 bases lay outside the gene matches. There are 17 residues in the CDR3. CDR1 and CDR2 (germline): SGHTA, FQGNSA. The chain's CDR3 is CASSLGPTSGNTDTQYF. Here the CDR3 DNA reads TGTGCCAGCAGCCTAGGGCCGACTAGCGGGAACACAGATACGCAGTATTTT. Using reference TRBV7-2 and TRBJ2-3 for the parts outside the CDR3, the full variable domain is GAGVSQSPSNKVTEKGKDVELRCDPISGHTALYWYRQSLGQGLEFLIYFQGNSAPDKSGLPSDRFSAERTGGSVSTLTIQRTQQEDSAVYLCASSLGPTSGNTDTQYFGPGTRLTVL.

A few counts support this clonotype. This chain joins TRBV18 and TRBJ2-7, with D perhaps TRBD2 (6 bases). Deletions cut 3 bases from V and 2 bases from J, with 17 bases between. The CDR3 sequence is 16 residues long. Per the germline V gene, CDR1 is KGHSH and CDR2 is LQKENI. The CDR3 is CASSPQGGGNTYEQYF. Written as DNA, the CDR3 is TGTGCCAGCTCACCCCAGGGTGGCGGGAATACCTACGAGCAGTACTTC.

In its sample, this clonotype was seen many times. The rearrangement uses TRBV7-3 and TRBJ2-7; D perhaps matches TRBD1 (5 bases). The CDR3 totals 13 residues. Looked up from germline, CDR1 is SGHTA and CDR2 is FQGTGA. Trimming took off 5 bases at V and 3 bases at J, with 11 bases between the two ends. CDR3 DNA: TGTGCCAGCAGCCAGAGGACAATCTACGAGCAGTACTTC. Residues: CASSQRTIYEQYF.

This clonotype was seen only a few times. The chain carries TRBV20-1 and TRBJ1-3; D is unclear. V gave up 6 bases and J gave up 1 base, with 7 bases separating them. CDR3 size: 12 residues. Germline V gives CDR1 DFQATT, CDR2 SNEGSKA (reference sequence). This CDR3 is CSASESGNTIYF. The CDR3 nucleotides read TGCAGTGCCTCAGAGTCTGGAAACACCATATATTTT.

This clonotype occurred many times. This chain uses TRBV7-9 with TRBJ2-1; TRBD2 aligns across 8 bases. V lost 1 base, J lost 7 bases, and 6 bases stayed unmatched. The CDR3 is made up of 15 amino acids. The germline V gene has CDR1 SEHNR and CDR2 FQNEAQ (reference sequence). This CDR3 reads CASSLGVAGINEQFF. The DNA for the CDR3 is TGTGCCAGCAGCTTAGGGGTAGCGGGGATAAATGAGCAGTTCTTC.

This clonotype came up many times. The chain couples TRBV10-3 to TRBJ2-7; 8 nucleotides align to TRBD1. The V and J ends lost 2 bases and 2 bases, in that order; junction bases with no gene match: 5. Germline V gene data show CDR1 as ENHRY and CDR2 as SYGVKD. The CDR3 covers 15 residues. CDR3 sequence: CAISERTGQTYEQYF. CDR3 sequence (DNA): TGTGCCATCAGTGAGAGGACAGGGCAAACCTACGAGCAGTACTTC.

This clonotype was seen ten or more times. The chain joins TRBV28 to TRBJ1-4; D remains unclear. The CDR3 spans 14 residues. Germline CDR1 reads MDHEN; CDR2 reads SYDVKM. V lost 7 bases, J lost 3 bases, and 12 bases lay in between. In nucleotides, the CDR3 is TGTGCCAGCACCCTGGGCAGGCCTAATGAAAAACTGTTTTTT. This sequence encodes CASTLGRPNEKLFF.

This clonotype showed up many times. This chain links TRBV7-2 with TRBJ2-7; 14 bases line up with TRBD2. This CDR3 has 15 amino acids. V dropped 4 bases and J dropped 5; count of bases not matched to a gene: 4. Germline V lookup: CDR1 SGHTA, CDR2 FQGNSA. The CDR3 reads CASSSGTSGGHEQYF. CDR3 coding DNA: TGTGCCAGCAGCTCCGGGACTAGCGGGGGCCACGAGCAGTACTTC.

The chain carries TRBV19 and TRBJ1-1, with D perhaps matching TRBD1 (6 bases). This CDR3 is 15 amino acids long. Trimming shortened V by 7 bases and J by 3 bases, and 18 bases separated the two germline ends. Germline values: CDR1 LNHDA, CDR2 SQIVND (reference sequence). The CDR3 loop reads CASNYPQGRDTEAFF. In DNA form, the CDR3 reads TGTGCCAGTAACTACCCACAGGGTCGTGACACTGAAGCTTTCTTT.

This chain links TRBV20-1 with TRBJ1-4; D not certain. Trimming removed 6 bases at V and 3 bases at J, with 14 bases between. The CDR3 covers 14 residues. The germline V gene encodes CDR1 DFQATT and CDR2 SNEGSKA (reference sequence). In DNA, the CDR3 is TGCAGTGCAAGCGGTGGCAGTTCTAATGAAAAACTGTTTTTT. Its translation is CSASGGSSNEKLFF.

This clonotype was seen ten or more times. The rearrangement joins TRBV7-2 to TRBJ2-3; D tentatively fits TRBD1 or TRBD2 (6 bases each). The CDR3 runs 15 residues. Germline CDR1 and CDR2: SGHTA and FQGNSA. The germline V and J ends were trimmed by 4 bases and 4 bases, with 15 bases remaining between them. The CDR3 DNA reads as TGTGCCAGCAGCTCAGTCGGGGGCCCCGCAGATACGCAGTATTTT. Amino acid sequence: CASSSVGGPADTQYF.

The chain is built from TRBV28 and TRBJ2-7; D is tentatively TRBD1 or TRBD2 (5 bases each). This CDR3 spans 15 amino acids. Germline V gene sequence: CDR1 MDHEN, CDR2 SYDVKM. V dropped 6 bases and J dropped 5 bases, with 20 bases sitting between them. The CDR3 spells CASSLPGTSLHEQYF. CDR3 coding DNA: TGTGCCAGCAGCCTCCCCGGGACCTCTTTACACGAGCAGTACTTC.

The genes are TRBV29-1 and TRBJ2-2; TRBD2 is a possible D gene (5 bases). V gave up 5 bases and J gave up 2 bases, with 18 bases separating them. The germline V gene encodes CDR1 SQVTM and CDR2 ANQGSEA. The CDR3 totals 16 residues. This chain's CDR3 is CSVSLAKGGNTGELFF. The CDR3 DNA reads TGCAGCGTTTCTCTAGCCAAAGGTGGTAACACCGGGGAGCTGTTTTTT.

The V call is TRBV28, the J call TRBJ2-7; D is tentatively TRBD1 or TRBD2 (5 bases each). The CDR3 runs to 14 residues. Germline CDR1 reads MDHEN; CDR2 reads SYDVKM. V was cut by 10 bases and J by 3 bases, with 19 bases left in between. CDR3 DNA sequence: TGTGCCACGGTGGGGGTTTCACATGACTACGAGCAGTACTTC. This encodes CATVGVSHDYEQYF.

The genes are TRBV15 and TRBJ2-5; a possible D gene is TRBD2 (7 bases). CDR1 LNHNV and CDR2 YYDKDF come from the germline V gene (reference sequence). The CDR3 has 14 amino acids. Trimming took off 8 bases at V and 4 bases at J, with 17 bases between the two ends. This chain's CDR3 is CATQRGGTIETQYF. The CDR3 region has the DNA TGTGCCACCCAGAGGGGGGGGACGATAGAGACCCAGTACTTC.

This clonotype was seen many times. This chain connects TRBV7-2 to TRBJ2-2; 13 bases are shared with TRBD2. The V segment lost 5 bases and the J segment 3 bases; nucleotides outside the gene matches: 6. The CDR3 is made up of 17 amino acids. Germline loops: CDR1 SGHTA, CDR2 FQGNSA. The chain's CDR3 is CASSPTSGRADTGELFF. The DNA of the CDR3 is TGTGCCAGCAGCCCTACTAGCGGGAGGGCCGACACCGGGGAGCTGTTTTTT.